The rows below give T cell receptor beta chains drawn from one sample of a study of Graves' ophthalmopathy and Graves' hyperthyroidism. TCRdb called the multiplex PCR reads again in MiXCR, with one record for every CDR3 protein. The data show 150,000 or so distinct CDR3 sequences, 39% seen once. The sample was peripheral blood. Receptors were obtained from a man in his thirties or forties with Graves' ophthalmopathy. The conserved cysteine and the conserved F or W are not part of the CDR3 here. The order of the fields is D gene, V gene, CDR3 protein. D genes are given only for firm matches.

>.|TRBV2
ASKVQGYQETQY
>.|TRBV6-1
ASSPQGFYGYT
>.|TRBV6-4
ASSEGPSPPYEQY
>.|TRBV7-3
ASSNSGPGELF
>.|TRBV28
ASSLGGRGAYEQY
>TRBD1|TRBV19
ASRTGTGNSPLH
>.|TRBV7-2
ASSATSSYEQY
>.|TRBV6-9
ASSIQPQH
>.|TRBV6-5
ATPEQGRNEQY
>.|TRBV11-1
ASSLIRGSPGEQY
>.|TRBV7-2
ASSPSRVSGGYT
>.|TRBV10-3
AIAAVTYEQY
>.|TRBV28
ASSIQLTVNTEAF
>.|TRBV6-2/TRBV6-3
ASSLTRAFMNTEAF
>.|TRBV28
ASSPEIGGSGDTIY
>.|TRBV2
ASSGAGNTEAF
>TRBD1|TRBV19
ASTSQGQINQPQH
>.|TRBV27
ASKLDAGNQPQH